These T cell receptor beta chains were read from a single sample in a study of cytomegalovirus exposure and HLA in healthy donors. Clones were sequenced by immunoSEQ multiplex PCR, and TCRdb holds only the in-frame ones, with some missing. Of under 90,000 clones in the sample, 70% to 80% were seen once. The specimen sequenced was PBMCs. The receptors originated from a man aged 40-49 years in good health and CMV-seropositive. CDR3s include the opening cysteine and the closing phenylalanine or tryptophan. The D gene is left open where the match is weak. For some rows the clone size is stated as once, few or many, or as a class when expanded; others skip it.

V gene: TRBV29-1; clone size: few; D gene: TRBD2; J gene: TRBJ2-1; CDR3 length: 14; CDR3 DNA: TGCAGCGGGATAGGGACTAGCGGGAGCTATGAGCAGTTCTTC; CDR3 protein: CSGIGTSGSYEQFF
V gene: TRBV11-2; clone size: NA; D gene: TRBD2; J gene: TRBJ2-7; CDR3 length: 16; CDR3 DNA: TGTGCCAGCAGCTTAGACCCCAGGCGGGGGATGTACGAGCAGTACTTC; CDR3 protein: CASSLDPRRGMYEQYF
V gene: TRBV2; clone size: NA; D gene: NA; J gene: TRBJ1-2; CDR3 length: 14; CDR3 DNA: TGTGCCAGCAGTGAAGTTATCAGCGAGCAGGGCTACACCTTC; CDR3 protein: CASSEVISEQGYTF
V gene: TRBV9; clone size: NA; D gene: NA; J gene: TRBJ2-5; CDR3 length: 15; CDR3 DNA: TGTGCCAGCAGCGTAGCTCCGGGATTGCAAGAGACCCAGTACTTC; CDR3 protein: CASSVAPGLQETQYF
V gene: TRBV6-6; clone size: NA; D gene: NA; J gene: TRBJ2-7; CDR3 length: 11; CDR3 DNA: TGTGCCAGCAGTTCCTACTACGAGCAGTACTTC; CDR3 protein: CASSSYYEQYF
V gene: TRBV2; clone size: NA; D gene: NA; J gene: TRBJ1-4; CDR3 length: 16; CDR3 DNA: TGTGCCAGGAGGTCGGGGAGGGGCAGCGGTAATGAAAAACTGTTTTTT; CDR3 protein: CARRSGRGSGNEKLFF
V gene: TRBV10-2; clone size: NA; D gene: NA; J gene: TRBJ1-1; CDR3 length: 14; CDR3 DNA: TGCGCCAGCAGGGCACAGGGATTGAACACTGAAGCTTTCTTT; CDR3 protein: CASRAQGLNTEAFF
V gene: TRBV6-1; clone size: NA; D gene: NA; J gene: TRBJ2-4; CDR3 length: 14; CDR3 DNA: TGTGCCAGCAGTGCAGGGTACGCCAAAAACATTCAGTACTTC; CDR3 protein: CASSAGYAKNIQYF
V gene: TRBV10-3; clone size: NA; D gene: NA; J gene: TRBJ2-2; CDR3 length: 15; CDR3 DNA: TGTGCCATCAGTGAGGACAGGGCGGGGACCGGGGAGCTGTTTTTT; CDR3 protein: CAISEDRAGTGELFF
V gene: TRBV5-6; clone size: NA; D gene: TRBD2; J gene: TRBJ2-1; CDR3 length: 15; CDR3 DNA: TGTGCCAGCAGCCCGGGACTAGCGGGAGGGGGTGAGCAGTTCTTC; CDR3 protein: CASSPGLAGGGEQFF
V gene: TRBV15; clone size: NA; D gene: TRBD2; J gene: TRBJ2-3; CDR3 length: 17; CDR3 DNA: TGTGCCACCAGCAGAAGTGCTCCCCGGGAGGTTCAAGATACGCAGTATTTT; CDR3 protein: CATSRSAPREVQDTQYF
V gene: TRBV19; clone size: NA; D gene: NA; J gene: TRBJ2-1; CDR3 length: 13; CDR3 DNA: TGTGCCAGTAGTCCCCCTAGCGACAATGAGCAGTTCTTC; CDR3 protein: CASSPPSDNEQFF
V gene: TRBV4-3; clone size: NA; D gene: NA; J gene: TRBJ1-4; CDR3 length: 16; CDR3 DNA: TGCGCCAGCAGCCAAGACCCCCGACAGTCCGGCGGGGGACTGTTTTTT; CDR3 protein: CASSQDPRQSGGGLFF
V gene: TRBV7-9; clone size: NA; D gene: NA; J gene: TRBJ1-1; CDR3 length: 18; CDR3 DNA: TGTGCCAGCAGTCCTCACTCTGGGTTAAACAGAGAGAACACTGAAGCTTTCTTT; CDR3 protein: CASSPHSGLNRENTEAFF
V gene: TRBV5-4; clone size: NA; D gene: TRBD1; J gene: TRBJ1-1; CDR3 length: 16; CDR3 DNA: TGTGCCAGCAGCTTGGGTGGGACAGGGGGTTGGACTGAAGCTTTCTTT; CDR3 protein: CASSLGGTGGWTEAFF
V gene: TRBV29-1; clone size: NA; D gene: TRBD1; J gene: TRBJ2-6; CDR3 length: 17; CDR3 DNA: TGCAGCGTTGGGTCCGGGACAGGGGGAATTGGGGCCAACGTCCTGACTTTC; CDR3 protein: CSVGSGTGGIGANVLTF
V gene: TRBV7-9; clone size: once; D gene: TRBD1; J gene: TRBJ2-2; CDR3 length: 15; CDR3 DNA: TGTGCCAGCAAGTGGGGGACAGGGATCACCGGGGAGCTGTTTTTT; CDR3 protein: CASKWGTGITGELFF
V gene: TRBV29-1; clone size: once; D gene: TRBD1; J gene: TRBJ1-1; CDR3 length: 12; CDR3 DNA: TGCAGCGTTGCGGGACAGGCAGCTGAAGCTTTCTTT; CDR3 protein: CSVAGQAAEAFF
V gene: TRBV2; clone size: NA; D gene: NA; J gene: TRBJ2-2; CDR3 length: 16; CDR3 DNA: TGTGCCAGCAGTGTGGGGCCCATAAGAAACACCGGGGAGCTGTTTTTT; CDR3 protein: CASSVGPIRNTGELFF
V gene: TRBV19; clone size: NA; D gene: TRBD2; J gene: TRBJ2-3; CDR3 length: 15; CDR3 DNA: TGTGCCAGTAGTCCTGCAGGGAGGGCCGAAAATACGCAGTATTTT; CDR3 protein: CASSPAGRAENTQYF
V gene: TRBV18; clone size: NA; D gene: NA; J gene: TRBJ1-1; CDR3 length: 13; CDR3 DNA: TGTGCCAGCTCACCAGGGGAGGGCACTGAAGCTTTCTTT; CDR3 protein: CASSPGEGTEAFF
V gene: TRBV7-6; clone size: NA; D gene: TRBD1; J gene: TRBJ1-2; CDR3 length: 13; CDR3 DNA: TGTGCCAGCAGCCAGTGGACAGGCTCTGGCTACACCTTC; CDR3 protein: CASSQWTGSGYTF
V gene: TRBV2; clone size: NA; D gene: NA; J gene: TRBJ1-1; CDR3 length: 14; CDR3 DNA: TGTGCCAGCAGTTCCACAACGGGGAACACTGAAGCTTTCTTT; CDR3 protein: CASSSTTGNTEAFF
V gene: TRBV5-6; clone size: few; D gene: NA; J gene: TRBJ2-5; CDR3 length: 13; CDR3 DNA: TGTGCCAGCAGCTTGGATCCGGGGGAGACCCAGTACTTC; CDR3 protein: CASSLDPGETQYF
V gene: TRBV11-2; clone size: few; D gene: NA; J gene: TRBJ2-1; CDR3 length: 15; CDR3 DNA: TGTGCCAGCAGCTTAACGGGGAGCTCCTACAATGAGCAGTTCTTC; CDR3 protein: CASSLTGSSYNEQFF
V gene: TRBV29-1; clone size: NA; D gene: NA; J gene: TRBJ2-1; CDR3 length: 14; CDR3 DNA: TGCAGCGTTGGGGCTGAGTCAAACTACAATGAGCAGTTCTTC; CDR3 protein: CSVGAESNYNEQFF
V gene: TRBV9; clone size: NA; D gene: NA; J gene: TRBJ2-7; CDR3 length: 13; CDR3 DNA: TGTGCCAGCAGCCCCCCCAGGTCCTACGAGCAGTACTTC; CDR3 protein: CASSPPRSYEQYF
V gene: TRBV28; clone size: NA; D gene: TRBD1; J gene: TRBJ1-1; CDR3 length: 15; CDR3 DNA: TGTGCCAGCAGTCATTTCAGGGGGGTGAACACTGAAGCTTTCTTT; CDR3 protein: CASSHFRGVNTEAFF
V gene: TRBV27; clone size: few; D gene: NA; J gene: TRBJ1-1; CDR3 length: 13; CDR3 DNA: TGTGCCAGCAGTTTGAGGGCGAACACTGAAGCTTTCTTT; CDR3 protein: CASSLRANTEAFF
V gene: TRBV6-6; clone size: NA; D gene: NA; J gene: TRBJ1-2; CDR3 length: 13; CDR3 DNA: TGTGCCAGCATACTAGAAGGGGGAGACGGCTACACCTTC; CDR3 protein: CASILEGGDGYTF
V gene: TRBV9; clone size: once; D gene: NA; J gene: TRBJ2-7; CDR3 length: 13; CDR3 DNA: TGTGCCAGCAGCCCCCATCTCAAGCACGAGCAGTACTTC; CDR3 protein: CASSPHLKHEQYF
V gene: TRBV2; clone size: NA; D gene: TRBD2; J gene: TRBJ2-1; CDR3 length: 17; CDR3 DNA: TGTGCCAGCAGCCCCCTGGCTAGCGGGGGGTCTTACAATGAGCAGTTCTTC; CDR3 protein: CASSPLASGGSYNEQFF
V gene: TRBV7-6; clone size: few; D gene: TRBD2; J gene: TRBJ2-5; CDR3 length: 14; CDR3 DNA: TGTGCCAGCAGCTTAGGGCGGGGGGGAGAGACCCAGTACTTC; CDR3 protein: CASSLGRGGETQYF
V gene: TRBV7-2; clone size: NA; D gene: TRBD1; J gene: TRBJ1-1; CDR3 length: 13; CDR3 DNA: TGTGCCAGCAGGGTTACAGGGGTAACTGAAGCTTTCTTT; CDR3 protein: CASRVTGVTEAFF
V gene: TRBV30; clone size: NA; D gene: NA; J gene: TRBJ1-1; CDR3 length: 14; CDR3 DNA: TGTGCCTGGAGTGTAGGGACTTTGAACACTGAAGCTTTCTTT; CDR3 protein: CAWSVGTLNTEAFF
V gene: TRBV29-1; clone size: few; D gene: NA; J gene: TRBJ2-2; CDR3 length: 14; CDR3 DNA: TGCAGCGTACAGGGCGAGCTTTTGAAAGGGGAGCTGTTTTTT; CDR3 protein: CSVQGELLKGELFF
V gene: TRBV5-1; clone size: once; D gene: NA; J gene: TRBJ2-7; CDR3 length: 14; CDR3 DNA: TGCGCCAGCAGCAGGGGGGGGAGCTCCTACGAGCAGTACTTC; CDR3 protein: CASSRGGSSYEQYF
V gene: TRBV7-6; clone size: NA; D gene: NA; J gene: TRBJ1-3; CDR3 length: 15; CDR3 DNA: TGTGCCAGCAGCCCAGGACTGAACTCTGGAAACACCATATATTTT; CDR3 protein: CASSPGLNSGNTIYF
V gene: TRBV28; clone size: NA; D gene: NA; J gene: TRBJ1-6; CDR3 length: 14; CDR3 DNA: TGTGCCAGCAGTCTCACGGGGGAGAATTCACCCCTCCACTTT; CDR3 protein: CASSLTGENSPLHF
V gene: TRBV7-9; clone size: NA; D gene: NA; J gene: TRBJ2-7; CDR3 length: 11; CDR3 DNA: TGTGCCAGCAGCTTAGAAGGGGACAAGTACTTC; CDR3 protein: CASSLEGDKYF
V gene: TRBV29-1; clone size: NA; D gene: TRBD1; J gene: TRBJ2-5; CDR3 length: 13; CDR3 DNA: TGCAGCATTTTCGGACAGGGGACAGAGACCCAGTACTTC; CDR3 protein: CSIFGQGTETQYF
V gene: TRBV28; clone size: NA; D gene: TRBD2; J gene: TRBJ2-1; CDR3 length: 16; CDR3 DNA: TGTGCCAGCAGTTCCCGGGGTAGCGGGTCTTACAATGAGCAGTTCTTC; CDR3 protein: CASSSRGSGSYNEQFF
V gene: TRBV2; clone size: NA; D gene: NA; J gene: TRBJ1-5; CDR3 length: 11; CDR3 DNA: TGTGCCAGCAGATATAGAGGGCCCCAGCATTTT; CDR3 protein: CASRYRGPQHF
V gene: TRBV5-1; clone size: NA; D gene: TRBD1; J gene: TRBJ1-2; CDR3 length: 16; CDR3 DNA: TGCGCCAGCAGCTTTCAGGGGGACAAGGTTTGGCATGGCTACACCTTC; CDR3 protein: CASSFQGDKVWHGYTF
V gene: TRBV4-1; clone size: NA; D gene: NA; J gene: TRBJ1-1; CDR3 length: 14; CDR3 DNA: TGCGCCAGCAGCCAAGATGTATTTAACACTGAAGCTTTCTTT; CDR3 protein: CASSQDVFNTEAFF
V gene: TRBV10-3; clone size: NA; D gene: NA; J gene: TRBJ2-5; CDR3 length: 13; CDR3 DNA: TGTGCCATCAGGGGCGGGACAGAAGAGACCCAGTACTTC; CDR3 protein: CAIRGGTEETQYF
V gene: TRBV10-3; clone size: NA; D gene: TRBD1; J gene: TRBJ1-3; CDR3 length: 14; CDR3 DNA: TGTGCCATCACCCAGGGGGTCTCTGGAAACACCATATATTTT; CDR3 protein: CAITQGVSGNTIYF
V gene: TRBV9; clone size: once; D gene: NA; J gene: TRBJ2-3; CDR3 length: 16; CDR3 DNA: TGTGCCAGCAGCGTAGGGGGACTCTATCCCACAGATACGCAGTATTTT; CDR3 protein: CASSVGGLYPTDTQYF
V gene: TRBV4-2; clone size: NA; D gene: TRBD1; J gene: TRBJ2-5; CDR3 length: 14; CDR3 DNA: TGTGCCAGCAGCTCTGGGACAGGTCGAGAGACCCAGTACTTC; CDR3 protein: CASSSGTGRETQYF
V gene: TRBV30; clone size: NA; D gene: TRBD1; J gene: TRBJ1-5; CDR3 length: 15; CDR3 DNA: TGTGCCTGGAGCCAGGCCCCCAGGGGGGATCAGCCCCAGCATTTT; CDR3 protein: CAWSQAPRGDQPQHF
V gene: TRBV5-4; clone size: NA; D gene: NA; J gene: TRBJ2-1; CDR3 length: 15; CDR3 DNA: TGTGCCAGCAGCTTGCCGGCAGCGTCTAGGAATGAGCAGTTCTTC; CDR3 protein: CASSLPAASRNEQFF